These 6 T cell receptor beta chains originate from one sample sequenced in a study of T cell changes during pregnancy in multiple sclerosis. Using immunoSEQ multiplex PCR, the repertoire was profiled, and TCRdb retains in-frame clones only, with some absent. This table has 35,000 or so clones, around 93% appearing once. The source material was CD4+ T cells from peripheral blood mononuclear cells, sampled in the first trimester of pregnancy. These TCRs come from a female donor with multiple sclerosis, enrolled in a pregnancy study.

This clone was found once. V and J are TRBV18 and TRBJ1-5; 11 bases line up with TRBD1. Germline-derived CDR1 and CDR2 are KGHSH and LQKENI. The CDR3 consists of 15 residues. Unmatched junction bases numbered 6, after V lost 3 bases and J lost 8 bases. The CDR3 here is CASSPDRGLIEPQHF. The DNA for the CDR3 is TGTGCCAGCTCACCGGACAGGGGGCTGATAGAGCCCCAGCATTTT.

In this sample, this clone turned up once. V and J are TRBV11-2 and TRBJ1-3, with D uncertain. CDR1 SGHAT and CDR2 FQNNGV come from the germline V gene. The V end was cut by 5 bases, the J end by 2 bases, with 19 bases between. The CDR3 is 17 residues long. CDR3 amino acids: CASSLNTGKTTGNTIYF. The DNA for the CDR3 is TGTGCCAGCAGCCTAAATACGGGGAAAACTACTGGAAACACCATATATTTT.

This chain links TRBV2 with TRBJ2-3; possible D gene TRBD1, 5 bases. The CDR3 runs to 13 residues. In germline, CDR1 is SNHLY, CDR2 FYNNEI. Trimming cost V 8 bases and J 6 bases, with 15 bases left between them. The CDR3 DNA reads as TGTGCCAGCGGCAGGGAAAGGTCGGATACGCAGTATTTT. Translated: CASGRERSDTQYF.

The genes are TRBV9 and TRBJ2-7, with 7 bases lining up with TRBD1. The CDR3 runs 15 residues. Unmatched junction bases numbered 6, after V lost 0 bases and J lost 3 bases. CDR1 and CDR2 from the germline V gene are SGDLS and YYNGEE. CDR3 coding DNA: TGTGCCAGCAGCGTAGGGGGACAGACACTCTACGAGCAGTACTTC. Residues: CASSVGGQTLYEQYF.

The rearrangement joins TRBV6-6 to TRBJ2-5; 8 bases fit TRBD2. CDR1 MNHNY and CDR2 SVGAGI come from the germline V gene (reference sequence). Losses at the gene ends were 0 bases for V and 7 bases for J; bases not matched to a gene: 4. CDR3 length equals 14 residues. CDR3 loop: CASSYSSGGGTQYF. The CDR3 bases are TGTGCCAGCAGTTACTCGTCGGGAGGGGGGACCCAGTACTTC.

This chain uses TRBV19 with TRBJ2-7, with 11 bases fitting TRBD2. Looked up from germline, CDR1 is LNHDA and CDR2 is SQIVND (reference sequence). This CDR3 region has 15 residues. J lost 3 bases, V lost 3 bases, and 4 bases had no gene match. CDR3 in DNA: TGTGCCAGTAGTATCCAGGGACTAGCGGACTACGAGCAGTACTTC. This codes for CASSIQGLADYEQYF.